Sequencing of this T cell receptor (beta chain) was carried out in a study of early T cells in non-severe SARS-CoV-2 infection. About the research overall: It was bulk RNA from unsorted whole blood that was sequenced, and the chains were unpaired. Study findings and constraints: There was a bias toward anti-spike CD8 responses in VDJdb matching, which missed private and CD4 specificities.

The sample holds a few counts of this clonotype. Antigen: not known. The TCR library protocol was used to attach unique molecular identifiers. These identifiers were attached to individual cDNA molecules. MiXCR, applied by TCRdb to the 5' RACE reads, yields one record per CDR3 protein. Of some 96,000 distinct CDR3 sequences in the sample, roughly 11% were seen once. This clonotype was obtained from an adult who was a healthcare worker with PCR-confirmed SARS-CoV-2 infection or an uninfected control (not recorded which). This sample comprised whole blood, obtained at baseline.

The CDR3 DNA sequence: TGTGCCAGCTCACACCCCAGGGAACCCTATGGCTACACCTTC. Residues: CASSHPREPYGYTF. This chain connects TRBV18 to TRBJ1-2; D possibly corresponds to TRBD1 (5 bases). CDR1 KGHSH and CDR2 LQKENI come from the germline V gene. The length of the CDR3 is 14 residues. The V end was cut by 4 bases, the J end by 4 bases, with 13 bases between.